These T cell receptor beta chains were read from a single sample in a study of blood T cells in healthy people across ages. Each CDR3 protein gets one entry after TCRdb re-called the 5' RACE reads with MiXCR. Here the sample spans hundreds of thousands of distinct CDR3 sequences, 58% being singletons. Material: blood. Receptor source: a man aged 55-75 years in good health. The CDR3 runs from the conserved cysteine through the conserved F or W. A D gene is named only where the DNA matches it firmly. Clone size appears in some rows only: once, few, many, or a class for an expanded clone.

TRBJ2-6 . TRBD1 TRBV27 TGTGCCAGCAGTCCCCTGACAGGGGCCAGCTCTGGGGCCAACGTCCTGACTTTC CASSPLTGASSGANVLTF
TRBJ2-5 . . TRBV12-3/TRBV12-4 TGTGCCAGCAGCAAAAGGGGGGGCAGCGAGACCCAGTACTTC CASSKRGGSETQYF
TRBJ2-7 . . TRBV7-2 TGTGCCAGCAGCTTACGGTCGGAGGCGCAGTACTTC CASSLRSEAQYF
TRBJ1-6 few TRBD1 TRBV10-3 TGTGCCATCAGTGATACAGGGGATTCACCCCTCCACTTT CAISDTGDSPLHF
TRBJ2-1 few TRBD1 TRBV7-9 TGTGCCAGCAGCTTGGGACAGACCCTTTACAATGAGCAGTTCTTC CASSLGQTLYNEQFF
TRBJ2-5 once . TRBV6-5 TGTGCCAGCAGTTACTCCACGGGGAGGCGCGGAGAGACCCAGTACTTC CASSYSTGRRGETQYF
TRBJ2-2 . TRBD2 TRBV7-2 TGTGCCAGCAGCCTGACTAGCGGGGTTAACACCGGGGAGCTGTTTTTT CASSLTSGVNTGELFF
TRBJ2-3 . . TRBV29-1 TGCAGCGTTGTCCCACGAGGGACAGATACGCAGTATTTT CSVVPRGTDTQYF
TRBJ2-2 . . TRBV5-1 TGCGCCAGCAGCGAAAATGGGGCGGACACCGGGGAGCTGTTTTTT CASSENGADTGELFF
TRBJ2-4 . TRBD2 TRBV10-1 TGCGCCAGCAGTGAGTCGATTTCTAGCGGGGGAAGTTTCATTCAGTACTTC CASSESISSGGSFIQYF
TRBJ2-7 once . TRBV7-9 TGTGCCAGCAGCTCCCCTGGCAGGGACCCGTATCTGTACTTC CASSSPGRDPYLYF
TRBJ2-4 few . TRBV12-3/TRBV12-4 TGTGCCAGCGCAGGCAGGGATAGCAAAAACATTCAGTACTTC CASAGRDSKNIQYF
TRBJ1-2 . TRBD1 TRBV28 TGTGCCAGCAGTTTACCCCAGGGGGCACAATCTAACTATGGCTACACCTTC CASSLPQGAQSNYGYTF
TRBJ2-5 . . TRBV7-7 TGTGCCAGCACCCCGGGCTTTCAAGAGACCCAGTACTTC CASTPGFQETQYF
TRBJ2-7 few . TRBV2 TGTGCCTCCCCCTTCTCCTACGAGCAGTACTTC CASPFSYEQYF
TRBJ2-5 few TRBD2 TRBV4-2 TGTGCCAGCAGCCCAGCGGGACTAGCTAAAGAGACCCAGTACTTC CASSPAGLAKETQYF